Below, one T cell receptor beta chain is given with its context. Its antigen is currently unknown. This specimen comes from a study of identical twins' blood T cells. Each TCR cDNA library carried sample-specific barcodes on both ends. TCRdb fed the 5' RACE reads into MiXCR, producing one record per CDR3 protein. The repertoire holds a few hundred thousand distinct CDR3 sequences, with under 30% as singletons. After removal of 10 bases from V and 0 bases from J, the junction contained 5 bases not matched to a gene. CDR3 length: 13 amino acids. CDR1 and CDR2 (germline): MNHNS, SASEGT. Study conclusions and caveats: Twins shared about as many clonotypes as their cloneset sizes predicted. Twins shared more top CDR3 clonotypes than unrelated donors did. V gene usage reportedly matched far better within twin pairs than unrelated donors.

This sequence originates from a woman aged 18 to 55 in good health. Sequenced sample: PBMCs. The gene calls are TRBV6-1 and TRBJ1-1; the match to TRBD1 covers 7 bases. CDR3 sequence: CATHRGLNTEAFF. Here the CDR3 DNA reads TGTGCCACTCACAGGGGATTGAACACTGAAGCTTTCTTT.